This TCR beta chain was observed in a study of CD4 T cells in relation to SARS-CoV-2 and coronaviruses. CD4+ T cells from unexposed donors were obtained before the COVID-19 pandemic (2011-2018). Naive and memory CD4+ T cells came from enriched cryopreserved PBMCs. To note about this clone: As yet, its antigen is unknown.

With V trimmed by 4 bases and J by 7 bases, 3 bases remained unmatched. CDR1 is LGHDT and CDR2 is YNNKEL in the germline V gene (reference sequence). This CDR3 has 15 amino acids. Study-wide findings and caveats: Each donor contributed either pre-pandemic or post-infection samples, not both. SARS-CoV-2-driven expansion was significantly weaker in crossreactive than monoreactive clones. About 65% of donors had memory CD4+ clonotypes crossrecognizing SARS-CoV-2 and common cold coronavirus spike.

TCRdb's copy holds only in-frame clones and misses some; the assay was immunoSEQ multiplex PCR. The profile shows 60,000 or so clones, 94% of them singletons. The origin of this receptor is a human donor in good health. This chain uses TRBV3-1 (or the pseudogene TRBV3-2) with TRBJ2-1; 14 nucleotides align to TRBD2. The source material was naive CD4+ T cells from PBMCs. The subset here: naive CD4+ T cells isolated by negative enrichment. CDR3 loop: CASSPGLAGANEQFF. The CDR3 DNA follows: TGTGCCAGCAGCCCGGGACTAGCGGGAGCGAATGAGCAGTTCTTC.